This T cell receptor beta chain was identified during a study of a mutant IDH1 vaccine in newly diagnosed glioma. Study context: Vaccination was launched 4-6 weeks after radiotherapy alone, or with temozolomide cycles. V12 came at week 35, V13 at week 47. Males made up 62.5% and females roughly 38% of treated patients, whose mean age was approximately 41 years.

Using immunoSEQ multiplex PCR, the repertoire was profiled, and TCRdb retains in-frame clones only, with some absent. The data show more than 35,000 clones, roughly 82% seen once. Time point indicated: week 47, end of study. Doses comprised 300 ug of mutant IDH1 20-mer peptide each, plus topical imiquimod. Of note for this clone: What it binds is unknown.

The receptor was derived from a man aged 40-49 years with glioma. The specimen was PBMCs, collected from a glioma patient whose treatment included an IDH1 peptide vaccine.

CDR3: CASSFQYPREQYF. CDR3 bases: TGCGCCAGCAGCTTCCAGTATCCGCGGGAGCAGTACTTC. V is TRBV5-1 and J is TRBJ2-7; unclear D gene. Deletions cut 2 bases from V and 7 bases from J, with 13 bases between. CDR3 length: 13 residues. CDR1 SGHRS and CDR2 YFSETQ come from the germline V gene.